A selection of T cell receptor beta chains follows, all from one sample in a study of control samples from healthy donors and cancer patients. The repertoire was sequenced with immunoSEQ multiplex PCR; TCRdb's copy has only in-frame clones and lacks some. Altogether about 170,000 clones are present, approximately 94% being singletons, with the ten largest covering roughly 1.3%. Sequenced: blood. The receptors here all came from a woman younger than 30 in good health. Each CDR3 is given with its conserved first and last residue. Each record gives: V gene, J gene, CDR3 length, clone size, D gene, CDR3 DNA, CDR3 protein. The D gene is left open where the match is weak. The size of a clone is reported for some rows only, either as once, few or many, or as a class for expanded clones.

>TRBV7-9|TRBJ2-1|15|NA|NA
TGTGCCAGCAGCTTAGTGGGTCTGGGGATCAATGAGCAGTTCTTC
CASSLVGLGINEQFF
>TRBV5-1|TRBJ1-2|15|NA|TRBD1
TGCGCCAGCAGCTTGGAAGGACAGGGGGTCTATGGCTACACCTTC
CASSLEGQGVYGYTF
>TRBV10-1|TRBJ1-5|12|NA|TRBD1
TGCGCCAGCGGAGACAGGGAGTGGCCCCAGCATTTT
CASGDREWPQHF
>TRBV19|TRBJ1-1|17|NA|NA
NA
CASSIVSLRAGNTEAFF
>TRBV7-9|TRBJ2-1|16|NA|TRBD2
TGTGCCAGCAGCCCCTCGGAGGGAGCGGGAGTCAGCGAGCAGTTCTTC
CASSPSEGAGVSEQFF
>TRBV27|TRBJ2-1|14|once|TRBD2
TGTGCCAGCAGTTTATACACTAGCGGGGGGGAGCAGTTCTTC
CASSLYTSGGEQFF
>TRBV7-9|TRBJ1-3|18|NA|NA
TGTGCCAGCAGCCTCCAGCAGGGAGTGGAGTCCTCTGGAAACACCATATATTTT
CASSLQQGVESSGNTIYF
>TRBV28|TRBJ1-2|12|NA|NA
TGTGCCAGCAGTCTCCGGGACTATGGCTACACCTTC
CASSLRDYGYTF
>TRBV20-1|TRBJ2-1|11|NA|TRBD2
TGCAGTGCTAGAGATCTGAGCGGGAGAATCTTC
CSARDLSGRIF
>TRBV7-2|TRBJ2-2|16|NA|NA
TGTGCCAGCAGCCCCAGGGGCCCCGCGGACACCGGGGAGCTGTTTTTT
CASSPRGPADTGELFF
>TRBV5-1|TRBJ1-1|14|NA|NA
TGCGCCAGCAGCGGCGGGGGCTTGAACACTGAAGCTTTCTTT
CASSGGGLNTEAFF
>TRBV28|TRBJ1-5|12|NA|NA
TGTGCCAGCACCTCCCGAGGGGGTACCCAGCATTTT
CASTSRGGTQHF
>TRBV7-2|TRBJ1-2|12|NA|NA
TGTGCCAGCAGTCGGGACGGTTATGGCTACACCTTC
CASSRDGYGYTF
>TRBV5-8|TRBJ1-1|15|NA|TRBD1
TGTGCCAGCAGCTCCGGACAGGGGTATTTGGCTGAAGCTTTCTTT
CASSSGQGYLAEAFF
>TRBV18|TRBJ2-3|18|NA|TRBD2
TGTGCCAGCTCACCGGGAACGACTAGCGGAACTGGCACAGATACGCAGTATTTT
CASSPGTTSGTGTDTQYF
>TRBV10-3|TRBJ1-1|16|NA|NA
TGTGCCATCAGTGAATACGGGGGTCTCATGAACACTGAAGCTTTCTTT
CAISEYGGLMNTEAFF
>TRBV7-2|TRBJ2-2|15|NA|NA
TGTGCCAGCAGCTTAGTTAGCGGTAACACCGGGGAGCTGTTTTTT
CASSLVSGNTGELFF
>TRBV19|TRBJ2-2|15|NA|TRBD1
TGTGCCAGTAGTACCTCGGGACAGGGTACCCGGGAGCTGTTTTTT
CASSTSGQGTRELFF